This T cell receptor beta chain was observed in a study of PD-1 blockade in classical Hodgkin lymphoma (dated by TCRdb to between 2020 and 2021). Broadly, across the study: Nivolumab dosing was 3 mg/kg intravenously every 2 weeks, continuing until either disease progression or unacceptable toxicity. A peripheral blood immune signature of response to PD-1 blockade in classical Hodgkin lymphoma was defined using TCR beta sequencing and CyTOF.

Looking up the germline V gene (reference sequence) yields CDR1 SEHNR and CDR2 FQNEAQ. Measured from the cysteine to the phenylalanine, the CDR3 is 15 residues long. This entry keeps only the CDR3 DNA: 45 bases, framed from base 1. V is reduced by 5 bases and J by 3 bases, leaving a spacing of 14 bases between them. Genomic DNA was extracted with the Qiagen DNeasy kit from unsorted PBMCs and from negatively selected CD4+ and CD8+ fractions. TCR beta CDR3 regions were amplified by immunoSEQ multiplex PCR using primers annealing to V and J segments. A synthetic immune receptor repertoire was used to minimize amplification bias, and any residual bias was removed computationally once sequencing was done. On the authors' methods: Custom Python scripts were used to quantify repertoire diversity as the Shannon entropy index. The unsorted, CD4+ and CD8+ repertoires were each analyzed separately, with the exception of combined analyses, where CD4+ and CD8+ sequences were merged in silico. Clonal expansion was defined as a frequency increase of at least 2-fold after treatment compared with C1D1, and clones undetected at baseline were assigned a pseudocount of 0.5. Singleton clones were defined as clones with 0 or 1 copy at C1D1, and non-singleton clones were defined as clones with 2 or more copies. Clones expanded in unsorted samples were annotated as CD4+, CD8+ or unknown by matching protein sequences in sorted samples from the same patient. Wilcoxon tests on paired samples were used to test changes in diversity from C1D1 to C4D1. The immuneACCESS repertoire file appears here via TCRdb, limited to in-frame rearrangements. These files lack a portion of the clones; in checked studies, under half of the deficit traces to unresolved V genes, and the cause of the others is not known. D and trimming were read from the DNA, whereas the V and J calls and clone size are those reported in that table. The sample table shows 15,000 to 20,000 clones, and roughly 80% are seen once. The ten largest clones represent approximately 24% of the sample.

On this clone: Its cognate antigen has yet to be identified. Nothing much larger sits one base from this clone, and base qualities are not available.

This specimen's time point label, per the study, means: cycle 1 day 1 (C1D1), immediately before nivolumab initiation. Every trial patient had relapsed following autologous stem cell transplantation, and prior brentuximab vedotin exposure was what differed among cohorts A, B and C. The trial cohort comprised some 60 patients with relapsed/refractory classical Hodgkin lymphoma whose best overall responses were complete response, partial response or progressive disease. Single-agent nivolumab was administered to trial patients in the multi-cohort phase II CheckMate 205 trial. An independent review committee assessed best overall response by applying the 2007 International Working Group response criteria. Trial PBMCs were collected just before the start of nivolumab (C1D1) and during therapy at cycle 2 day 1 and cycle 4 day 1. Peripheral blood was collected in 8 mL Vacutainer Cell Preparation Tubes, from which PBMCs were isolated by centrifugation and then cryopreserved.

Results and caveats for the whole study, not just this receptor: Diversity was lower in patients who began nivolumab less than 1 year after ASCT, so these patients were left out of later analyses to avoid confounding by immune reconstitution. Newly diagnosed patients were reported to have lower baseline TCR diversity than healthy donors, and relapsed/refractory patients were reported to have lower baseline TCR diversity still. By C4D1, a significant rise was seen in CD4+ TCR diversity but not in CD8+ TCR diversity (p=0.0027 vs p=0.16), and the rise was most apparent among complete responders (p=0.02). Trial patients achieving complete response had baseline diversity similar to newly diagnosed patients, whereas partial responders and progressors had significantly lower diversity. The study was restricted to a single clinical trial cohort, and the causes of repertoire differences, possibly disease activity or prior therapy, were left undefined.

Sequenced material: peripheral blood mononuclear cells (PBMCs), taken at baseline. The rearranged chain carries TRBV7-9 and TRBJ2-1; TRBD2 is a possible D gene, resting on 6 matching bases. The receptor was derived from a human donor with classical Hodgkin lymphoma. The nucleotides are TGTGCCAGCAGCCGGACTAACGGGTACTACAATGAGCAGTTCTTC. Its amino acids are CASSRTNGYYNEQFF.